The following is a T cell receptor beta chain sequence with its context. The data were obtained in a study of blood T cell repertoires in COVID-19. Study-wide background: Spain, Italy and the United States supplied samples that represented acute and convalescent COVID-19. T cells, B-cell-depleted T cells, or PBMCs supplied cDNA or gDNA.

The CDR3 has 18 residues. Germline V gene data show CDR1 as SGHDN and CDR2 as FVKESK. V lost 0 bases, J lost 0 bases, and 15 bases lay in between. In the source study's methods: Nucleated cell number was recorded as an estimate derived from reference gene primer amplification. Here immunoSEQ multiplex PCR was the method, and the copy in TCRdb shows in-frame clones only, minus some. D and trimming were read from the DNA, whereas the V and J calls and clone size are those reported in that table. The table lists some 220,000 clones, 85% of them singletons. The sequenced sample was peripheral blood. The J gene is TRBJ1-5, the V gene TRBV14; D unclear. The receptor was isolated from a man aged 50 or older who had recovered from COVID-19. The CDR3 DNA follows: TGTGCCAGCAGCCAAGATGCCAGGTGGAGGTATAGCAATCAGCCCCAGCATTTT. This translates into CASSQDARWRYSNQPQHF.